Below are 32 T cell receptor beta chains sequenced from a single sample in a study of regulatory T cells in long-lasting Graves disease. Time point noted: newly diagnosed GD, antithyroid drugs for less than 3 months. RNA from PBMCs was the source of the TCR library. Construction of TCR beta libraries relied on iRepertoire HTBI primers and on Arm-PCR targeting CDR3 regions. TCRdb re-derived calls from the multiplex PCR reads in MiXCR, one entry per CDR3 protein. Of 300,000 to 450,000 distinct CDR3 sequences in the sample, roughly a sixth are singletons; the top ten hold over 20%. The source material was peripheral blood mononuclear cells (PBMCs), sampled at new diagnosis, from a patient treated with antithyroid drugs. The receptors shown here come from a female donor with Graves disease.

This clonotype was recorded at least ten times. CDR3 region: CASSLRTDSTDTQYF. CDR3 in DNA: TGCGCCAGCAGCTTGAGGACAGATAGCACAGATACGCAGTATTTT. J is TRBJ2-3 and V is TRBV5-1; possible D gene TRBD1, 6 bases. This CDR3 has 15 amino acids. Germline V gene lookup returns CDR1 SGHRS and CDR2 YFSETQ. Trimming took 1 base from V and 0 from J, leaving 9 bases between them.

This clonotype was picked up many times. The rearrangement links TRBV18 to TRBJ1-1; no clear D. This CDR3 is built from 12 residues. The V end lost 7 bases, the J end lost 4 bases, and 10 bases lay between the germline ends. Germline V lookup: CDR1 KGHSH, CDR2 LQKENI. The CDR3 coding sequence is TGTGCCAGCTTTACGGCGGGCACTGAAGCTTTCTTT. This encodes CASFTAGTEAFF.

There are a few counts of this clonotype. This rearrangement joins TRBV13 to TRBJ2-6; D is undetermined. The CDR3 is 17 residues long. Germline V gives CDR1 PRHDT, CDR2 FYEKMQ (reference sequence). Trimming stripped 2 bases from V and 0 bases from J, with 11 bases between. The CDR3 DNA is TGTGCCAGCAGCTTATCAGAGTATAGCTCTGGGGCCAACGTCCTGACTTTC. As protein: CASSLSEYSSGANVLTF.

This clonotype was counted many times. This sequence joins TRBV19 and TRBJ1-1; no firm D call. The ends were cut back, 4 bases at V and 7 bases at J, with 16 bases in the middle. Germline V gives CDR1 LNHDA, CDR2 SQIVND (reference sequence). The CDR3 totals 14 residues. CDR3 loop: CASSTGLPMGEAFF. Here the CDR3 DNA reads TGTGCCAGTAGTACGGGCCTCCCTATGGGTGAAGCTTTCTTT.

This clonotype was counted a few times. The rearrangement links TRBV9 to TRBJ2-2; a possible D gene is TRBD1 (5 bases). Trimming took 0 bases from V and 7 from J, leaving 19 bases between them. The CDR3 runs 17 residues. The germline CDR1 and CDR2 sequences are SGDLS and YYNGEE. The DNA for the CDR3 is TGTGCCAGCAGCGTAGAGGTGGGGCCCGAAGTTGACGGGGAGCTGTTTTTT. The encoded protein is CASSVEVGPEVDGELFF. Combining the CDR3 with reference TRBV9 and TRBJ2-2 gives the whole variable domain DSGVTQTPKHLITATGQRVTLRCSPRSGDLSVYWYQQSLDQGLQFLIQYYNGEERAKGNILERFSAQQFPDLHSELNLSSLELGDSALYFCASSVEVGPEVDGELFFGEGSRLTVL.

To note about this clonotype: A much larger clone sits a single nucleotide away, making a read error possible. The chain is built from TRBV5-5 and TRBJ2-1, with 8 nucleotides matching TRBD2. Germline loops: CDR1 SGHKS, CDR2 YYEKEE (reference sequence). This CDR3 has 16 amino acids. The CDR3 sequence: CASSPSGLAIYNERFF. The DNA of the CDR3 is TGTGCCAGCAGCCCCAGTGGACTAGCTATTTACAATGAGCGGTTCTTC.

This clonotype was recorded at least ten times. The chain joins TRBV27 to TRBJ2-7; 11 nucleotides align to TRBD1. The V and J ends lost 6 bases and 7 bases, in that order; junction bases with no gene match: 14. The CDR3 spans 16 residues. CDR1 MNHEY and CDR2 SMNVEV come from the germline V gene (reference sequence). This CDR3 is CASRSRTGTGGEEQYF. The CDR3 region has the DNA TGTGCCAGCAGGTCCCGAACCGGGACAGGGGGGGAAGAGCAGTACTTC.

This clonotype was recorded many times. The J gene is TRBJ1-6, the V gene TRBV27; TRBD1 aligns across 7 bases. Trimming removed 0 bases from V and 8 bases from J; junction bases left unmatched: 4. Germline loops: CDR1 MNHEY, CDR2 SMNVEV (reference sequence). The CDR3 is 15 residues long. The CDR3 reads CASSLSSGGHSPLHF. In DNA form, the CDR3 reads TGTGCCAGCAGTTTATCATCAGGGGGGCATTCACCCCTCCACTTT.

This clonotype was counted many times. The rearrangement uses TRBV28 and TRBJ2-5; D gene unclear. Looked up from germline, CDR1 is MDHEN and CDR2 is SYDVKM. Trimming shortened V by 5 bases and J by 2 bases, and 6 bases separated the two germline ends. The CDR3 is made up of 12 amino acids. The CDR3 DNA follows: TGTGCCAGCAGTCAACTACAAGAGACCCAGTACTTC. The encoded protein is CASSQLQETQYF.

This clonotype was seen ten or more times. Here the CDR3 reads CSAREARGLNTGELFF. CDR3 sequence (DNA): TGCAGTGCTAGAGAAGCGCGGGGGCTGAACACCGGGGAGCTGTTTTTT. The rearrangement joins TRBV20-1 to TRBJ2-2, with D possibly matching TRBD2 (7 bases). The CDR3 length is 16 residues. Germline CDR1 DFQATT, CDR2 SNEGSKA (reference sequence). Trimming took off 0 bases at V and 1 base at J, with 12 bases between the two ends.

This clonotype was counted ten times or more. V usage is TRBV7-2 and J usage is TRBJ1-1, with 7 bases that match TRBD1. Trimming cost V 1 base and J 11 bases; bases outside gene matches: 7. The CDR3 contains 13 residues. Germline lookup yields CDR1 SGHTA and CDR2 FQGNSA. CDR3 DNA sequence: TGTGCCAGCAGCTTAGGGACAGGAGGGTTGGCTTTCTTT. It codes for CASSLGTGGLAFF.

This clonotype was seen ten or more times. The rearrangement links TRBV20-1 to TRBJ2-7, with 9 bases lining up with TRBD1. The CDR3 is made up of 14 amino acids. In germline, CDR1 is DFQATT, CDR2 SNEGSKA (reference sequence). The junction had 7 bases not matched to a gene; V was cut back by 5 bases and J by 2 bases. CDR3 sequence reads: CSAAGTGNAYEQYF. DNA for the CDR3: TGCAGTGCTGCCGGGACAGGGAACGCCTACGAGCAGTACTTC.

This chain connects TRBV3-1 to TRBJ1-5; TRBD1 aligns across 10 bases. Germline values: CDR1 LGHDT, CDR2 YNNKEL (reference sequence). Trimming took 1 base from V and 0 from J; bases not matched to a gene: 3. The length of the CDR3 is 17 residues. The CDR3 nucleotides are TGTGCCAGCAGCCAAGTGGACAGGGGGGTTAGCAATCAGCCCCAGCATTTT. Its translation is CASSQVDRGVSNQPQHF.

Many counts were recorded for this clonotype. The genes are TRBV11-2 and TRBJ2-1, with 14 nucleotides matching TRBD2. The V gene's germline CDR1 is SGHAT and CDR2 FQNNGV. V shed 4 bases, J shed 4 bases, and the junction held 3 bases outside the gene matches. The CDR3 has 16 amino acids. CDR3 residues: CASSSGTSGRYNEQFF. The DNA for the CDR3 is TGTGCCAGCAGCTCGGGGACTAGCGGGAGATACAATGAGCAGTTCTTC.

This clonotype was seen a handful of times. This chain connects TRBV7-6 to TRBJ2-5; TRBD2 agrees at 10 bases. Per the germline V gene, CDR1 is SGHVS and CDR2 is FNYEAQ. J lost 5 bases, V lost 2 bases, and 20 bases had no gene match. The CDR3 is made up of 20 amino acids. CDR3 in amino acids: CASSLTSRGSGRSRTETQYF. DNA for the CDR3: TGTGCCAGCAGCTTAACTTCTCGGGGTAGCGGGAGGAGTAGGACGGAGACCCAGTACTTC. Drawing the rest from reference TRBV7-6 and TRBJ2-5, the complete variable domain is GAGVSQSPRYKVTKRGQDVALRCDPISGHVSLYWYRQALGQGPEFLTYFNYEAQQDKSGLPNDRFSAERPEGSISTLTIQRTEQRDSAMYRCASSLTSRGSGRSRTETQYFGPGTRLLVL.

A few counts support this clonotype. The chain is built from TRBV5-4 and TRBJ1-2; 8 bases are a match to TRBD1. With V trimmed by 3 bases and J by 7 bases, 5 bases remained unmatched. Germline values: CDR1 SGHNT, CDR2 YYREEE (reference sequence). The CDR3 loop spans 13 amino acids. The CDR3 DNA is TGTGCCAGCAGCTACGGGACAGGCCCTGGCTACACCTTC. Amino acid sequence: CASSYGTGPGYTF.

In this sample, this clonotype turned up many times. This chain links TRBV6-1 with TRBJ1-2; TRBD1 aligns across 7 bases. Losses at the gene ends were 6 bases for V and 2 bases for J; bases not matched to a gene: 6. This CDR3 has 14 residues. Germline-derived CDR1 and CDR2 are MNHNS and SASEGT. CDR3 sequence: CASSPQDRNYGYTF. DNA of the CDR3: TGTGCCAGCAGCCCCCAGGACAGGAACTATGGCTACACCTTC.

The rearrangement links TRBV30 to TRBJ2-3, with D tentatively TRBD1 (6 bases). CDR1 and CDR2 from the germline V gene are GTSNPN and SVGIG (reference sequence). The germline V and J ends were trimmed by 6 bases and 8 bases, with 24 bases remaining between them. The CDR3 sequence is 15 residues long. The CDR3 region has the DNA TGTGCCTGTCGACCGGGACATGAAGCCCCGGGTACGCAGTATTTT. Translated: CACRPGHEAPGTQYF.

This clonotype was seen many times. J is TRBJ1-2 and V is TRBV27; unclear D gene. The germline V and J ends were trimmed by 6 bases and 8 bases, with 19 bases remaining between them. The germline V gene has CDR1 MNHEY and CDR2 SMNVEV (reference sequence). The CDR3 is made up of 14 amino acids. The CDR3 loop reads CASRASGGFLGYTF. The CDR3 DNA is TGTGCCAGCAGAGCATCGGGAGGGTTTCTCGGCTACACCTTC.

The J gene is TRBJ2-5, the V gene TRBV28; 11 bases fit TRBD1. The length of the CDR3 is 17 residues. Germline V lookup: CDR1 MDHEN, CDR2 SYDVKM. Trimming cost V 5 bases and J 7 bases; bases outside gene matches: 15. The CDR3 sequence: CASSQRTGGNGRRTQYF. CDR3 nucleotide sequence: TGTGCCAGCAGTCAGAGGACAGGGGGCAACGGCCGTCGGACCCAGTACTTC.

This clonotype was seen more than once but under ten times. The genes are TRBV3-1 and TRBJ2-3; D perhaps matches TRBD2 (6 bases). V lost 3 bases and J 1 base, leaving 20 bases between the germline ends. The CDR3 covers 18 residues. Germline V gene data show CDR1 as LGHDT and CDR2 as YNNKEL (reference sequence). CDR3 sequence (DNA): TGTGCCAGCAGCCAGCTCTCCGGGTCTCCGGGGGGCACAGATACGCAGTATTTT. Its protein is CASSQLSGSPGGTDTQYF.

V is TRBV30 and J is TRBJ1-2; no clear D gene. Looked up from germline, CDR1 is GTSNPN and CDR2 is SVGIG (reference sequence). Trimming took off 3 bases at V and 3 bases at J, with 14 bases between the two ends. This CDR3 region has 14 residues. DNA for the CDR3: TGTGCCTGGAGAACCAGCGGAAATTACTATGGCTACACCTTC. Encoded protein: CAWRTSGNYYGYTF. The full variable domain, rest sourced from reference TRBV30 and TRBJ1-2, is SQTIHQWPATLVQPVGSPLSLECTVEGTSNPNLYWYRQAAGRGLQLLFYSVGIGQISSEVPQNLSASRPQDRQFILSSKKLLLSDSGFYLCAWRTSGNYYGYTFGSGTRLTVV.

This clonotype was recorded a few times. This chain links TRBV7-9 with TRBJ2-5; D is undetermined. The germline V gene has CDR1 SEHNR and CDR2 FQNEAQ (reference sequence). With 4 bases removed from V and 5 bases from J, the gap between germline ends came to 5 bases. CDR3 length equals 11 residues. CDR3 region: CASSSTETQYF. CDR3 sequence (DNA): TGTGCCAGCAGCTCGACCGAGACCCAGTACTTC.

Many counts were recorded for this clonotype. V usage is TRBV28 and J usage is TRBJ1-1, with D unclear. With 6 bases removed from V and 2 bases from J, the gap between germline ends came to 10 bases. The CDR3 is 13 amino acids. The germline V gene has CDR1 MDHEN and CDR2 SYDVKM. Here the CDR3 reads CASSLQKNTEAFF. The CDR3 DNA sequence: TGTGCCAGCAGCCTTCAGAAAAACACTGAAGCTTTCTTT.

This clonotype was seen more than once but under ten times. Sequence at one end of the junction differs from germline and may be a read error. CDR3 protein: CASSEGVGEWVF. Written as DNA, the CDR3 is TGTGCCAGCAGTGAAGGGGTTGGGGAGTGGGTTTTT. The chain links TRBV2 to TRBJ1-4; D unresolved. CDR3 length: 12 amino acids. Germline-derived CDR1 and CDR2 are SNHLY and FYNNEI.

Many counts were recorded for this clonotype. The rearrangement joins TRBV2 to TRBJ1-5, with a possible D match to TRBD1 (5 bases). Trimming removed 3 bases from V and 6 bases from J, with 12 bases in between. Germline CDR1 is SNHLY and CDR2 is FYNNEI. The CDR3 loop spans 14 amino acids. CDR3: CASSEQGGGQPQHF. The CDR3 DNA reads as TGTGCCAGCAGTGAGCAGGGTGGAGGTCAGCCCCAGCATTTT.

This clonotype was detected many times. This chain uses TRBV7-9 with TRBJ2-2; D is undetermined. V was shortened by 4 bases and J by 5 bases, with 20 bases between the two germline ends. The germline V gene encodes CDR1 SEHNR and CDR2 FQNEAQ (reference sequence). This CDR3 has 17 residues. CDR3 in amino acids: CASSSQRGNSRTGELFF. The CDR3 bases are TGTGCCAGCAGCTCACAACGTGGAAACTCGAGGACCGGGGAGCTGTTTTTT.

This clonotype was recorded many times. The V gene is TRBV20-1, the J gene TRBJ1-1; D may be TRBD1 (5 bases). The CDR3 loop spans 13 amino acids. Germline V gene lookup returns CDR1 DFQATT and CDR2 SNEGSKA (reference sequence). The DNA for the CDR3 is TGCTCCCCGCGCGAGGGGACGAACACTGAAGCTTTCTTT. Amino acid sequence: CSPREGTNTEAFF.

This clonotype was recorded many times. This chain uses TRBV7-2 with TRBJ2-1; D is tentatively TRBD1 or TRBD2 (5 bases each). The V gene lost 1 base and the J gene lost 3 bases, with 10 bases spanning the gap. This CDR3 spans 15 amino acids. The germline V gene has CDR1 SGHTA and CDR2 FQGNSA. The CDR3, as DNA: TGTGCCAGCAGCTTAGGAGGGGCCCGCTACAATGAGCAGTTCTTC. It encodes CASSLGGARYNEQFF.

This clonotype was observed many times. The genes are TRBV6-1 and TRBJ1-1, with TRBD1 as a possible D gene (5 bases). The germline V gene has CDR1 MNHNS and CDR2 SASEGT. The length of the CDR3 is 14 residues. Trimming took 6 bases from V and 0 from J, leaving 11 bases between them. CDR3 in DNA: TGTGCCAGCAGACGGGACCGCATGAACACTGAAGCTTTCTTT. Protein: CASRRDRMNTEAFF.

Many counts were recorded for this clonotype. The chain links TRBV7-2 to TRBJ2-7; perhaps TRBD2 as D (6 bases). V was trimmed by 7 bases and J by 2 bases, leaving 27 bases between them. CDR1 is SGHTA, CDR2 FQGNSA, per germline. The CDR3 sequence is 18 residues long. CDR3 region: CASNRTLVPGLVTYEQYF. The CDR3 nucleotides are TGTGCCAGCAACAGGACCCTCGTACCGGGACTCGTCACCTACGAGCAGTACTTC.

The V gene is TRBV28, the J gene TRBJ2-7; TRBD2 matches 12 bases. CDR1 is MDHEN and CDR2 is SYDVKM in the germline V gene. V trimming: 1 base; J trimming: 5 bases; junction bases outside the gene matches: 9. The CDR3 has 17 amino acids. The CDR3 DNA reads TGTGCCAGCAGTTTATCCAGTTCTAGCGGGAGGGCCCACGAGCAGTACTTC. Its translation is CASSLSSSSGRAHEQYF.